This TCR beta chain was recorded in a study of cytomegalovirus exposure and HLA in healthy donors (dated 2017 in TCRdb). Broadly, across the study: According to an earlier analysis of 587 of the donors, about 179 million T cells yielded roughly 110 million unique TCR beta sequences and about 300 Gb of sequence data. A later analysis re-analyzed previously published TCR beta repertoires from 550 to 700 donors and added high-resolution HLA genotyping to study TCR occurrence patterns. The genetic ancestry cluster associated with self-reported Caucasian donors included over 65% of the 398 genotyped donors. Genome-wide SNP genotypes for about 65% of the roughly 700 donors were used in a later genetic analysis, which treated that subset as a discovery cohort. A separate validation cohort of approximately 120 different subjects was used in addition to the 666-subject first cohort. The T cell repertoires of under 750 subjects were profiled by immunosequencing and related to cytomegalovirus serostatus. Rather than drawing on any new phenotypic data, the later analysis identified candidate immune exposures from TCR beta sequences and the way those sequences occurred across donors. All discovery cohort repertoires had been generated on a single sequencing platform. Donor age, sex, ethnicity and CMV serostatus were compiled together with the repertoire data. The number of donors typed differed by locus, with 629-630 for A, B, C, DRB1 and DQB1, 522 for DQA1, 600 to 610 for DPA1, and about 450 for DPB1. To decide whether each TCR beta V gene segment behaved as functional or pseudogenic, an earlier analysis of nearly 600 of the donors relied on high-throughput TCR beta sequencing. An early release covering 500 to 750 HLA-typed donors comprised about 300 gigabases of sequencing data and tens of millions of unique TCR sequences. The study aimed to test whether signatures of past pathogen exposure could be identified by cataloging public T cell receptors. To predict cytomegalovirus infection status, the study combined high-throughput TCR immunosequencing, statistical association of individual TCRs with disease status, and machine learning. Among a few hundred genotyped donors of the cohort, an average of approximately 230,000 unique TCR beta nucleotide sequences were sequenced per donor, around 20% of them non-productive. Class I and class II HLA loci were covered by the typing at four-digit resolution. Because of strong linkage in the cohort, roughly five DR-DQ haplotypes were treated as single units for association and clustering. Broader findings and caveats from the paper: In an earlier analysis of around 600 of the donors, most TCR beta V segments appeared in productive rearrangements about 87% or about 30% of the time, broadly matching IMGT annotations. V-gene and J-gene trimming of TCR beta chains was associated with a missense DCLRE1C variant in a later genetic analysis, and the association was replicated in an independent cohort. Immune exposure information for the cohort was limited to CMV serostatus. This cohort had only TCR beta chains sequenced, and the lack of alpha or paired-chain data limited which features could be detected. Assigning TCR associations to individual alleles was difficult when HLA alleles, especially DR and DQ, strongly co-occurred. The 87-base-pair reads could not distinguish some IMGT-functional V segments, including TRBV6-2 and TRBV6-3, so those segments were excluded. A later genetic analysis reported fewer N-insertions in productive TCRs among donors in an Asian-associated ancestry cluster than the roughly 650-donor mean. Roughly uniform sequencing depth across donors was assumed in presence/absence analyses, although this assumption may not hold. In a later analysis, several top co-occurrence clusters were reported to appear linked to parvovirus B19, influenza, CMV and Epstein-Barr virus. Because some donors lacked HLA typing at each locus, the association tests relied only on the typed subset. Most CMV-associated TCR beta chains appeared to be HLA-restricted in a later analysis, and the HLA associations seemed to be driven largely by CMV exposure. Because counts were too low, more than 15 rarely observed V segments, including chromosome 9 orphons, were left out of the earlier analysis of about 620 of the donors. Across donors, most TCR sequences were observed very rarely, whereas some public TCRs were present in many individuals. At a false discovery rate of 0.05, a later analysis linked 16,951 TCR beta sequences to specific HLA alleles. The classifier was reported to diagnose cytomegalovirus status with high specificity and sensitivity in both the original cohort and the validation cohort. A further reported finding was that TCR beta sequences accurately predicted the HLA-A and HLA-B alleles for most subjects in the first cohort. Compared with equally common non-associated chains, HLA-associated TCR beta chains in a later analysis were more clonally expanded and had lower generation probabilities. Correlated functional status among segregating V segments might be attributable to linkage disequilibrium, but an unknown experimental factor could not be ruled out. Three of the identified cytomegalovirus-associated TCR beta chains were confirmed in vitro to be specific for cytomegalovirus antigens. In a later analysis, the rate of TCR association differed among HLA loci, with DRB1 alleles having the most associated TCRs and HLA-C alleles having the fewest. In the study, approximately 150 TCR beta chains were listed as associated with cytomegalovirus. A group of highly shared sequence variants was considered likely to be a technical artifact of the sequencing pipeline. The authors suggested that the approach could potentially be extended to other disease states and immunological phenotypes.

The cohort consisted of 666 healthy bone marrow donors. At the time of sampling, all cohort members were nominally healthy, though unrecorded immune exposures were likely present. The donor was CMV seropositive and belonged to the group of more than 250 seropositive cohort members. Each donor provided a peripheral blood sample, and peripheral blood mononuclear cells were used for TCR beta sequencing. The Qiagen DNeasy Blood Extraction Kit was used to extract genomic DNA from the blood cell samples. The method was the immunoSEQ multiplex PCR assay. A mixture of 60 forward primers for TCR Vbeta segments and 13 reverse primers for TCR Jbeta segments was used in the multiplex PCR. The CDR3 region of rearranged TCR beta genes was amplified from genomic DNA with a multiplex PCR assay. The Illumina HiSeq System was used to sequence the amplified TCR beta libraries as 87-base-pair reads. Per the authors' processing: Across the 700 or so repertoires, a later analysis counted approximately 75 million unique TCR beta chains, approximately 10 million of which were shared by at least two donors. To remove PCR and sequencing errors, raw reads were error-corrected and collapsed into unique sequences using a nearest-neighbor algorithm that merged closely related sequences. To assign V, D and J gene segments, CDR3 sequences were aligned to IMGT reference sequences. For a sequence to be retained, a match of at least six nucleotides to both a V gene segment and a J gene segment was required. Rearrangements were classified as productive when the CDR3 lacked stop codons and remained in frame with V and J, and all other rearrangements were classified as non-productive. CDR3 was defined by IMGT convention, running from the second conserved V-encoded cysteine to the conserved J-encoded phenylalanine. Sequences without an unambiguous match to a single V gene segment were excluded from the earlier analysis of almost 600 of the donors. An earlier analysis of just under 600 of the donors called V segments functional above 56.7% productive rearrangements and segregating when the between-donor standard deviation exceeded 5%. A statistical classification framework was developed to diagnose cytomegalovirus status using the catalog of TCR beta chain sequences. V and J gene assignment, in a later analysis, came from comparing TCR nucleotide sequences with IMGT/GENE-DB human TR gene sequences. A later analysis assigned CDR3 sequences and most-parsimonious VDJ recombination scenarios with the TCRdist pipeline. In a later analysis, each TCR beta chain was defined by its CDR3 amino acid sequence together with its V-gene family, and reads without a unique V-gene family were excluded. In a later analysis, 450 to 600 highly shared, low-generation-probability nucleotide sequences were removed to address suspected cross-contamination and a sequencing artifact. For each public chain, a later analysis derived a clonal expansion index from normalized ranks of inferred template counts within each repertoire. A later analysis computed generation probabilities with a VDJ recombination model fitted to out-of-frame rearrangements, and checked the results against IGoR. In a later analysis, hypergeometric tests were used to score TCR-TCR, TCR-HLA and TCR-CMV co-occurrence, with a repertoire-size bias correction applied to TCR pairs. A later analysis estimated false discovery rates by permuting HLA or CMV assignments 20 times. A later analysis grouped co-occurring TCRs with DBSCAN, adding TCRdist sequence similarity when clustering within HLA-allele-positive subsets. Repertoires with fewer than 30,000 or more than 120,000 public chains were left out of co-occurrence clustering, as were five repertoires with anomalous nucleotide sharing. Imported from immuneACCESS, the table was reduced by TCRdb to in-frame sequences with V and J called. These copies leave out some clones; in studies compared against another copy, an unresolved V gene accounts for under half, and the cause of the remainder is not known. That table gives V, J and clone size, and the DNA gave D and trimming. The sample table contains around 180,000 clones; only one count was recorded for around 80% of them. Together, the top ten hold about 7% of the sample.

Germline trimming amounts to 5 bases on V and 7 bases on J, with 13 as the count of junction bases outside the gene matches. Reading the germline V gene gives CDR1 SGHVS and CDR2 FNYEAQ. Its CDR3 holds 16 amino acids, cysteine through phenylalanine. The entry retains the CDR3 DNA only, 48 bases that are in frame from base 1. On this clone: Its cognate antigen has yet to be identified. Base quality data are lacking; no much larger clone is found one base away.

The sequence was collected from a man under 40 in good health and CMV-seropositive. Recombination connected TRBV7-6 to TRBJ2-1, with 8 junctional bases fitting TRBD1. The sequenced material came from PBMCs. The DNA sequence is TGTGCCAGCAGCCCGGGGACAGGACGTGATGTGAATGAGCAGTTCTTC. Its translation reads: CASSPGTGRDVNEQFF.